This T cell receptor (beta chain) is drawn from a study of blood T cell repertoires in COVID-19. The CDR3 spans 16 residues. Germline CDR1 SGHAT, CDR2 FQNNGV. The V and J ends lost 1 base and 4 bases respectively, with 17 bases between them. The table came from immunoSEQ multiplex PCR; TCRdb's copy has only in-frame clones and leaves some out. The sample gives 100,000 or so clones, 70% to 90% of which show up once; 9.9% is in the top ten. V gene TRBV11-2 combines with J gene TRBJ2-7, with D perhaps TRBD1 (8 bases). Specimen: peripheral blood. The clonotype was recovered from a man between 40 and 49 years old with active or convalescent COVID-19. For the CDR3, the DNA is TGTGCCAGCAGCTTAGGGGGGGGACAGGAACTATACGAGCAGTACTTC. Residues: CASSLGGGQELYEQYF.